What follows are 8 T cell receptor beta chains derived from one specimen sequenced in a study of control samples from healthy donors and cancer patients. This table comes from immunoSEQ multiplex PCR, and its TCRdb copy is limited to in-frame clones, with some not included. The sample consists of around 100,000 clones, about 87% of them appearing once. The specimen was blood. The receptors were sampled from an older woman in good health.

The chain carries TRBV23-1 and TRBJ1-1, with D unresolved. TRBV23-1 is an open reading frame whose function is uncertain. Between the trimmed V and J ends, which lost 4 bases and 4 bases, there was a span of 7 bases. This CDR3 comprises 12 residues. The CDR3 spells CASSRTSTEAFF. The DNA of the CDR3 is TGCGCCAGCAGTCGTACGAGCACTGAAGCTTTCTTT.

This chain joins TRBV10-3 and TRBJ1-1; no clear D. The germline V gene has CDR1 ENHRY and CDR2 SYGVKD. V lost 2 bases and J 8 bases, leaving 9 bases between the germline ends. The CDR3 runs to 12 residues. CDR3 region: CAISERWQEAFF. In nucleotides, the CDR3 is TGTGCCATCAGTGAGAGGTGGCAAGAAGCTTTCTTT.

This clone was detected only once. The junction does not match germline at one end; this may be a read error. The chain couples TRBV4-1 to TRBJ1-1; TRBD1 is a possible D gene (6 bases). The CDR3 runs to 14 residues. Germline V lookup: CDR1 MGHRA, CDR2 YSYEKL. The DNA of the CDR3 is TGCGCCAGCAGCCAAGTGGGGGCGGACACTGGAGCTTTCTTT. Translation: CASSQVGADTGAFF.

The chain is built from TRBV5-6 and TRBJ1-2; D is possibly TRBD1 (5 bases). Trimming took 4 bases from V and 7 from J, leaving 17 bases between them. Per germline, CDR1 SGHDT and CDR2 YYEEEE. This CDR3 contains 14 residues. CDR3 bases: TGTGCCAGCAGCCCAGGGTTGTACGGAGGTGGCTACACCTTC. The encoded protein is CASSPGLYGGGYTF.

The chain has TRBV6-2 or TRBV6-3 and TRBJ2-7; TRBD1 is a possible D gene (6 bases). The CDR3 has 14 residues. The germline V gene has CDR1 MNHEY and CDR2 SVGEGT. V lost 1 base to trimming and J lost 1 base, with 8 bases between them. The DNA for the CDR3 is TGTGCCAGCAGTTACTTACAGGGATCCTACGAGCAGTACTTC. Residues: CASSYLQGSYEQYF.

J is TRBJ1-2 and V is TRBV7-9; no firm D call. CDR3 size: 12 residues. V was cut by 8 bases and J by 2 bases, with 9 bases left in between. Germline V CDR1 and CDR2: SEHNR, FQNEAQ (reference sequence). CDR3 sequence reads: CASGQSNYGYTF. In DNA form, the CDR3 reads TGTGCCAGCGGCCAGTCAAACTATGGCTACACCTTC.

The CDR3 region is CASSPSNYEQYF. In nucleotides, the CDR3 is TGTGCCAGCAGCCCCTCGAACTACGAGCAGTACTTC. The chain carries TRBV11-2 and TRBJ2-7; D not resolved. Germline CDR1 and CDR2: SGHAT and FQNNGV. Trimming cost V 5 bases and J 3 bases, with 8 bases left between them. CDR3 length: 12 residues.

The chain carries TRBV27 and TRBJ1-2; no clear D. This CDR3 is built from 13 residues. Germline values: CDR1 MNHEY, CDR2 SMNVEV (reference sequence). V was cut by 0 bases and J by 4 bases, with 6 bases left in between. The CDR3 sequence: CASSLSGLYGYTF. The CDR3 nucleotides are TGTGCCAGCAGTTTATCGGGCCTCTATGGCTACACCTTC.